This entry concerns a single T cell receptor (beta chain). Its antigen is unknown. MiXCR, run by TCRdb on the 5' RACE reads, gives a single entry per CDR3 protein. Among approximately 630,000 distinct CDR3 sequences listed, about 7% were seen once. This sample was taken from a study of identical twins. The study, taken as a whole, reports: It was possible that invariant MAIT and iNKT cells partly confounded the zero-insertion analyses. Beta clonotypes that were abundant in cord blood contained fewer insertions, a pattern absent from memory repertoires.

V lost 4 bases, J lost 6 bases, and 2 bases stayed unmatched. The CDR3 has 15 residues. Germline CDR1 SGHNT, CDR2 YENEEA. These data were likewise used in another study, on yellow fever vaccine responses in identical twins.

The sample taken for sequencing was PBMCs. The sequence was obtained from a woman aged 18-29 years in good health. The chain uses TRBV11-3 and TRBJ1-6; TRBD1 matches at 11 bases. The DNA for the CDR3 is TGTGCCAGCAGCTGGACAGGGGGCAGTAATTCACCCCTCCACTTT. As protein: CASSWTGGSNSPLHF.